Below, 28 T cell receptor beta chains from the same sample are listed, as sequenced in a study of T-cell reconstitution after alpha-beta-depleted transplantation in children. A library of TCRbeta sequences, prepared with unique molecular identifiers, was generated. TCRdb reanalysed the PCR reads using MiXCR and keeps one entry per CDR3 protein. The table shows about 260,000 distinct CDR3 sequences, with roughly 8.2% occurring only once. The specimen comprised PBMCs, mostly from graft donor cells, sampled 180 days after TCRalphabeta/CD19-depleted stem cell transplant. The source of these receptors is a male patient younger than 18 who had a stem cell transplant for acute lymphoblastic leukemia, so the T cells may come from the graft donor.

This clonotype has a count of ten or more. V gene TRBV20-1 combines with J gene TRBJ1-5, with D hard to call. V was pared by 4 bases and J by 0 bases, with 10 bases between. The CDR3 spans 14 residues. Germline CDR1 DFQATT, CDR2 SNEGSKA (reference sequence). In DNA, the CDR3 is TGCAGTGCTAAGGCCAGACATAGCAATCAGCCCCAGCATTTT. Protein product: CSAKARHSNQPQHF.

The chain is built from TRBV5-6 and TRBJ2-7; D assignment may be TRBD1 or TRBD2 (5 bases each). The CDR3 covers 16 residues. The V gene's germline CDR1 is SGHDT and CDR2 YYEEEE. Deletions cut 4 bases from V and 3 bases from J, with 20 bases between. DNA of the CDR3: TGTGCCAGCAGCCCCGGGGCTTTTGGCGCCTACTACGAGCAGTACTTC. Protein: CASSPGAFGAYYEQYF. The whole variable domain, remainder taken from reference TRBV5-6 and TRBJ2-7, is DAGVTQSPTHLIKTRGQQVTLRCSPKSGHDTVSWYQQALGQGPQFIFQYYEEEERQRGNFPDRFSGHQFPNYSSELNVNALLLGDSALYLCASSPGAFGAYYEQYFGPGTRLTVT.

This clonotype showed up many times. The chain joins TRBV6-2 or TRBV6-3 to TRBJ1-5; TRBD1 aligns across 10 bases. CDR1 and CDR2 (germline): MNHEY, SVGEGT. This CDR3 is 16 amino acids long. Germline trimming cut 6 bases from V and 4 bases from J; bases unmatched to any gene: 9. This CDR3 is CASRIPGQGTNQPQHF. CDR3 nucleotide sequence: TGTGCCAGCAGGATCCCGGGACAGGGGACGAATCAGCCCCAGCATTTT.

This clonotype has more than one count but fewer than ten. The chain couples TRBV6-6 to TRBJ2-1; a possible D gene is TRBD2 (6 bases). Trimming stripped 6 bases from V and 10 bases from J, with 16 bases between. Germline CDR1 and CDR2: MNHNY and SVGAGI (reference sequence). The CDR3 consists of 13 residues. The CDR3 bases are TGTGCCAGCAGCACGGGCCCGGGGGTAGAGCAGTTCTTC. Translation: CASSTGPGVEQFF.

Regarding this clonotype: Being one base from a much bigger clone, this may be a read error. V and J are TRBV12-3 or TRBV12-4 and TRBJ2-2; 14 nucleotides line up with TRBD2. This CDR3 contains 17 residues. CDR3 protein: CACRPGLAGANTGELFF. CDR3 DNA sequence: TGTGCCTGCAGACCGGGACTAGCGGGAGCGAACACCGGGGAGCTGTTTTTT.

This clonotype was picked up many times. This chain connects TRBV9 to TRBJ1-3, with D possibly matching TRBD1 (5 bases). CDR3 length: 19 amino acids. Germline V gene data show CDR1 as SGDLS and CDR2 as YYNGEE. V was cut by 0 bases and J by 0 bases, with 19 bases left in between. The CDR3 nucleotides read TGTGCCAGCAGCGTAGAAAGGGGACTCCCGGAACGCTCTGGAAACACCATATATTTT. As protein: CASSVERGLPERSGNTIYF.

The chain employs TRBV7-8 and TRBJ1-5, with 9 bases aligning to TRBD1. Germline CDR1 reads SGHVS; CDR2 reads FQNEAQ. The trim removed 5 bases at V and 1 base at J, leaving 6 bases unmatched. The CDR3 covers 16 residues. Here the CDR3 reads CASSPGQGLSNQPQHF. The CDR3 DNA follows: TGTGCCAGCAGCCCAGGACAGGGGCTAAGCAATCAGCCCCAGCATTTT. Based on the CDR3 plus reference TRBV7-8 and TRBJ1-5, the full variable domain is GAGVSQSPRYKVAKRGQDVALRCDPISGHVSLFWYQQALGQGPEFLTYFQNEAQLDKSGLPSDRFFAERPEGSVSTLKIQRTQQEDSAVYLCASSPGQGLSNQPQHFGDGTRLSIL.

Ten or more counts support this clonotype. The gene calls are TRBV9 and TRBJ2-2; D gene ambiguous. Germline-derived CDR1 and CDR2 are SGDLS and YYNGEE. The CDR3 spans 12 residues. Trimming removed 4 bases at V and 6 bases at J, with 7 bases between. The CDR3 protein is CASSRRSGELFF. For the CDR3, the DNA is TGTGCCAGCAGCAGAAGATCCGGGGAGCTGTTTTTT.

In regard to this clonotype: This may arise from a read error, as a much more abundant clone is one base away. The rearrangement joins TRBV12-3 or TRBV12-4 to TRBJ2-1; 7 positions agree with TRBD1. CDR3 size: 13 residues. The CDR3 DNA reads TGTGACAGCAGTTCGACAGGGAGCAATGAGCAGTTCTTC. Protein sequence: CDSSSTGSNEQFF.

This clonotype was observed many times. The chain has TRBV4-1 and TRBJ1-5; 9 bases map to TRBD1. Germline lookup yields CDR1 MGHRA and CDR2 YSYEKL. The junction had 10 bases not matched to a gene; V was cut back by 4 bases and J by 0 bases. This CDR3 spans 18 amino acids. The CDR3 protein is CASSRRQGETFSNQPQHF. DNA for the CDR3: TGCGCCAGCAGCCGAAGACAGGGGGAGACTTTTAGCAATCAGCCCCAGCATTTT.

This clonotype was detected many times. This chain links TRBV5-1 with TRBJ2-2; D remains ambiguous. The germline V gene has CDR1 SGHRS and CDR2 YFSETQ. The CDR3 extends over 13 amino acids. V lost 0 bases and J lost 4, with 4 bases in between. The DNA for the CDR3 is TGCGCCAGCAGCTTGGACAGCACCGGGGAGCTGTTTTTT. This translates into CASSLDSTGELFF.

This clonotype was detected many times. The J gene is TRBJ2-5, the V gene TRBV2; TRBD1 matches at 8 bases. Looked up from germline, CDR1 is SNHLY and CDR2 is FYNNEI. The CDR3 covers 14 residues. The V gene end was trimmed by 5 bases and the J gene end by 10 bases; junction bases not matched to a gene: 12. The CDR3 bases are TGTGCCAGCAGTTACAGGGGGATGAGAGTCGGCCAGTACTTC. Encoded protein: CASSYRGMRVGQYF.

This clonotype has at least ten counts. V gene TRBV3-1 combines with J gene TRBJ2-7; D is uncertain. The CDR3 contains 11 residues. Germline loops: CDR1 LGHDT, CDR2 YNNKEL (reference sequence). V lost 7 bases to trimming and J lost 7 bases, with 11 bases between them. In nucleotides, the CDR3 is TGTGCCAGCACCTCATATGGGGAGCAGTACTTC. It encodes CASTSYGEQYF.

This clonotype has only a few counts. This chain joins TRBV7-2 and TRBJ2-7; 14 bases fit TRBD2. From germline, CDR1 is SGHTA and CDR2 FQGNSA. The CDR3 length is 16 residues. The trim removed 4 bases at V and 5 bases at J, leaving 7 bases unmatched. CDR3 sequence (DNA): TGTGCCAGCAGCTCCACCGGGACTAGCGGGAGAGACGAGCAGTACTTC. Translated: CASSSTGTSGRDEQYF.

This clonotype was seen many times. The chain employs TRBV7-9 and TRBJ2-6, with 7 bases aligning to TRBD1. Germline lookup yields CDR1 SEHNR and CDR2 FQNEAQ (reference sequence). The ends lost 5 bases at V and 1 base at J; junction bases unmatched: 17. The CDR3 covers 20 residues. This CDR3 reads CASSHPRDRPALSGANVLTF. The CDR3 coding sequence is TGTGCCAGCAGCCATCCCCGGGACAGACCGGCTCTATCTGGGGCCAACGTCCTGACTTTC.

This clonotype occurred many times. The J gene is TRBJ2-1, the V gene TRBV7-7, with a possible D match to TRBD1 (5 bases). The CDR3 has 14 residues. Looked up from germline, CDR1 is SSHAT and CDR2 is FNYEAQ (reference sequence). The germline V and J ends were trimmed by 3 bases and 7 bases, with 13 bases remaining between them. In nucleotides, the CDR3 is TGTGCCAGCAGCTTGGGGCCATCGGGTAATGAGCAGTTCTTC. Translated, it gives CASSLGPSGNEQFF.

This clonotype was detected many times. V gene TRBV12-5 combines with J gene TRBJ2-2, with unresolved D. The germline V gene encodes CDR1 LGHNT and CDR2 FRNRAP. The CDR3 is 13 amino acids. Deletions cut 2 bases from V and 6 bases from J, with 7 bases between. The CDR3 bases are TGTGCTAGTGGTTTGAGGCCGGCCGGGGAGCTGTTTTTT. Residues: CASGLRPAGELFF. The full variable domain, in which reference TRBV12-5 and TRBJ2-2 provide the parts outside the CDR3, is DARVTQTPRHKVTEMGQEVTMRCQPILGHNTVFWYRQTMMQGLELLAYFRNRAPLDDSGMPKDRFSAEMPDATLATLKIQPSEPRDSAVYFCASGLRPAGELFFGEGSRLTVL.

There are many counts of this clonotype. This chain links TRBV27 with TRBJ2-1, with 8 bases aligning to TRBD2. The CDR3 loop spans 15 amino acids. Germline CDR1 reads MNHEY; CDR2 reads SMNVEV (reference sequence). Trimming at V came to 5 bases and at J to 4 bases, leaving 7 bases not matched to a gene. The CDR3 DNA reads as TGTGCCAGCAGTAGGGAGCGGGGGTCATACAATGAGCAGTTCTTC. Translating it yields CASSRERGSYNEQFF.

This clonotype was observed a few times. CDR3 sequence: CASSLSATGTQYF. CDR3 coding DNA: TGTGCCAGCAGCTTAAGCGCCACGGGTACGCAGTATTTT. The V and J genes are TRBV7-6 and TRBJ2-3, with no clear D. Between the trimmed V and J ends, which lost 2 bases and 8 bases, there was a span of 11 bases. CDR3 length: 13 amino acids. Looked up from germline, CDR1 is SGHVS and CDR2 is FNYEAQ.

The chain links TRBV12-3 or TRBV12-4 to TRBJ2-6; D could derive from TRBD1 or TRBD2 (5 bases each). This CDR3 region has 18 residues. The ends were cut back, 2 bases at V and 0 bases at J, with 14 bases in the middle. CDR3 sequence reads: CASSLSLGRASGANVLTF. The CDR3 DNA reads as TGTGCCAGCAGTTTATCTCTGGGACGGGCCTCTGGGGCCAACGTCCTGACTTTC.

The table lists this clonotype with a count of one. This chain joins TRBV29-1 and TRBJ1-1; D unclear. The germline V and J ends were trimmed by 4 bases and 7 bases, with 7 bases remaining between them. In germline, CDR1 is SQVTM, CDR2 ANQGSEA. This CDR3 contains 10 residues. The CDR3 bases are TGCAGCGTTGCTATCGTTGAAGCTTTCTTT. It translates to CSVAIVEAFF. The full variable domain, with the rest looked up from reference TRBV29-1 and TRBJ1-1, is SAVISQKPSRDICQRGTSLTIQCQVDSQVTMMFWYRQQPGQSLTLIATANQGSEATYESGFVIDKFPISRPNLTFSTLTVSNMSPEDSSIYLCSVAIVEAFFGQGTRLTVV.

A word on this clonotype: Just one base apart from a much larger clone, this may be a read error. CDR3: CACSRDELNTGELFF. The DNA of the CDR3 is TGTGCCTGCAGCCGGGACGAACTTAACACCGGGGAGCTGTTTTTT. This chain links TRBV3-1 with TRBJ2-2, with D perhaps given as TRBD1 or TRBD2 (5 bases each). From germline, CDR1 is LGHDT and CDR2 YNNKEL (reference sequence). The CDR3 loop spans 15 amino acids.

This clonotype has a count of ten or more. The chain is built from TRBV11-2 and TRBJ2-3; D is uncertain. The CDR3 has 13 amino acids. Germline CDR1 reads SGHAT; CDR2 reads FQNNGV. V shed 0 bases and J shed 5 bases, with 6 bases lying between them. In DNA form, the CDR3 reads TGTGCCAGCAGCTTAGATATAGGAGATACGCAGTATTTT. Translating gives CASSLDIGDTQYF.

The J gene is TRBJ2-5, the V gene TRBV5-6, with TRBD1 identical over 7 bases. Unmatched junction bases numbered 9, after V lost 5 bases and J lost 5 bases. This CDR3 has 14 amino acids. Looked up from germline, CDR1 is SGHDT and CDR2 is YYEEEE. CDR3 DNA: TGTGCCAGCAGTCATACAGGGGCGGAGGAGACCCAGTACTTC. Its protein is CASSHTGAEETQYF.

This clonotype came up many times. The V and J genes are TRBV7-2 and TRBJ2-3; D ambiguous. Trimming pared 5 bases from V and 9 bases from J, leaving 15 bases between. The CDR3 is 13 amino acids. From germline, CDR1 is SGHTA and CDR2 FQGNSA. The CDR3 DNA reads as TGTGCCAGCAGCCAGAAATACCAGGCCACGCAGTATTTT. It codes for CASSQKYQATQYF.

The chain joins TRBV29-1 to TRBJ2-2; 11 bases are shared with TRBD2. This CDR3 region has 14 residues. The J segment lost 2 bases and the V segment lost 7 bases, leaving 3 bases of the junction unmatched. CDR1 is SQVTM, CDR2 ANQGSEA, per germline. CDR3 DNA sequence: TGCAGCGCCAGACTAGCGGGAAACACCGGGGAGCTGTTTTTT. Encoded protein: CSARLAGNTGELFF.

Turning to this clonotype: At one boundary the junction diverges from the germline segment, which might be a read error. V is TRBV23-1 and J is TRBJ2-3; 11 bases match TRBD1. TRBV23-1 is given ORF status, its function remaining uncertain. This CDR3 contains 19 residues. CDR3 DNA sequence: TGCGCCAGCCGTCAAATTAAGTGGGGGACAGGGGGTCGGAGGGATACGCAGTATTTT. Translated: CASRQIKWGTGGRRDTQYF.

This clonotype was recorded at least ten times. This chain uses TRBV18 with TRBJ1-5; D gene unclear. CDR3 length equals 14 residues. Germline V lookup: CDR1 KGHSH, CDR2 LQKENI. Between the trimmed V and J ends, which lost 3 bases and 1 base, there was a span of 7 bases. The CDR3 bases are TGTGCCAGCTCACCCTACGGAAGCAATCAGCCCCAGCATTTT. Its translation is CASSPYGSNQPQHF.